This T cell receptor (beta chain) emerged from a study of CD8 T cells in ankylosing spondylitis (dated by TCRdb to about 2017). Broadly, across the study: The study set out to find disease-linked TCR variants by profiling T cell receptor beta repertoires in ankylosing spondylitis patients and healthy donors. The whole study cohort included 108 healthy donors and 20 to 30 ankylosing spondylitis patients. Peripheral blood was sampled, and synovial fluid was additionally collected from ankylosing spondylitis patients.

General study outcomes and caveats: Some TCR beta motif variants had previously been reported in synovial fluid and blood of reactive arthritis patients, which suggested common disease-initiation mechanisms. A TCR beta motif made up of several highly homologous amino acid variants appeared to be characteristic of blood from ankylosing spondylitis patients. Significant enrichment of the disease-linked clones was reported in matched synovial fluid samples from ankylosing spondylitis patients. The disease-linked clones had a CD8+ phenotype and were found at relatively low frequencies in peripheral blood.

A note on this clonotype: Its antigen has not been determined. Base quality data are lacking; no much larger clone is found one base away.

The CDR3 goes from the cysteine to the phenylalanine over 13 residues. Just the 39-base CDR3 DNA is kept, in frame starting at base 1. The CDR1 and CDR2 encoded by the germline V gene are SNHLY and FYNNEI. V is pared back by 2 bases and J by 10 bases, with 12 bases lying between the germline termini. Sequencing was performed on an Illumina HiSeq 2500. Quantitative 5'-RACE with molecular barcodes was the method used to prepare the TCR beta libraries. As for how the authors treated the data: A new computational method based on a probabilistic model of VDJ rearrangement was used to identify disease-linked TCR variants. The public reads were reprocessed in TCRdb via fastp at Q25 and MiXCR, keeping in-frame beta chains. Each CDR3 protein gets just one entry, which takes the most common genes and DNA from the rows behind it. The V and J calls shown here were made by TCRdb, not taken from the authors' results. Present in this sample are some 250,000 distinct CDR3 sequences, about 24% of which were seen just once. Of the sample, 0.5% to 0.65% falls within the top ten clones.

The sample comprised blood, either unsorted or a sorted T cell fraction (not recorded which). The clonotype originates from a male donor with ankylosing spondylitis or in good health (not recorded which). The receptor chain draws on TRBV2 and TRBJ2-1; the D gene is possibly TRBD2, with 5 bases matching. The CDR3 here reads CASSESRSGEQFF. The sequence in DNA is TGTGCCAGCAGTGAAAGCCGCAGCGGCGAGCAGTTCTTC.